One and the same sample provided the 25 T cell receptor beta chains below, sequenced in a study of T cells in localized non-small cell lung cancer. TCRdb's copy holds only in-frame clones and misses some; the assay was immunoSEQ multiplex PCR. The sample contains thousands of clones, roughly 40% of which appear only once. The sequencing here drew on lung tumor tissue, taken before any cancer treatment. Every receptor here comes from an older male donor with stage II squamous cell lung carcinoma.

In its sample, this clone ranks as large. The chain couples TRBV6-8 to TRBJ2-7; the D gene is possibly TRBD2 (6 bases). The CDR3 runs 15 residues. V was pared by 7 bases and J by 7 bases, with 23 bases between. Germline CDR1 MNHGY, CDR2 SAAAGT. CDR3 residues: CASIKEGRKPSEQYF. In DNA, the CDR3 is TGTGCCAGCATCAAGGAGGGGCGCAAACCCAGTGAGCAGTACTTC.

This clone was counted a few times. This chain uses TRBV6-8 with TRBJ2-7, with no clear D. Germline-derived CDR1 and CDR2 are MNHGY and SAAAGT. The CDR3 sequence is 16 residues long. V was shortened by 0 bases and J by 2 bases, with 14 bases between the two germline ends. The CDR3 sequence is CASSYSVPGATYEQYF. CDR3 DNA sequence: TGTGCCAGCAGTTACTCGGTCCCCGGCGCCACCTACGAGCAGTACTTC.

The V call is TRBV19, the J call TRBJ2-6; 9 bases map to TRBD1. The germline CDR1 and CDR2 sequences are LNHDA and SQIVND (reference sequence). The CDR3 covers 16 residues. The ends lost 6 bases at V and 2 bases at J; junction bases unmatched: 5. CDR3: CASSGTGRAGANVLTF. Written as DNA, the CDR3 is TGTGCCAGTAGCGGGACAGGGAGGGCTGGGGCCAACGTCCTGACTTTC.

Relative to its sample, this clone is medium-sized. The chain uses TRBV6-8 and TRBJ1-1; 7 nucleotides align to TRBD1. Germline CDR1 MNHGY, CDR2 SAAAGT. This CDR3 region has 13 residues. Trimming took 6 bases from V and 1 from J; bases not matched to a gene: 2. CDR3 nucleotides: TGTGCCAGCAGGAGGACAGGGAACACTGAAGCTTTCTTT. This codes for CASRRTGNTEAFF.

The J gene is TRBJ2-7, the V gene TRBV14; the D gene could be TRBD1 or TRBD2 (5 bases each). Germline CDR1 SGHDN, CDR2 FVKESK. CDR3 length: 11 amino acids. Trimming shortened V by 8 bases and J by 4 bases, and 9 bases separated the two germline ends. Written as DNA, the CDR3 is TGTGCCAGCGTCAGGGAGTACGAGCAGTACTTC. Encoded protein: CASVREYEQYF.

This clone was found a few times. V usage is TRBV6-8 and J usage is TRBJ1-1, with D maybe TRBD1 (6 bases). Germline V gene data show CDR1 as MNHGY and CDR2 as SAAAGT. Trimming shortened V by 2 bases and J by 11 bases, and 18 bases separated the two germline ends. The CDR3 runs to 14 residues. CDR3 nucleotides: TGTGCCAGCAGTTACGGGGGCACAGGGTACTACGCTTTCTTT. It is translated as CASSYGGTGYYAFF.

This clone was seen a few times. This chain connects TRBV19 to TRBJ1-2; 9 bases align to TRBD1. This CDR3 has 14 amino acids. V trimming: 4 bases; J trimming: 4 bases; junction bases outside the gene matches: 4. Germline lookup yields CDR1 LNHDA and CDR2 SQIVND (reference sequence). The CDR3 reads CASSTGTGSYGYTF. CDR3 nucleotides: TGTGCCAGTAGTACCGGGACAGGGAGCTATGGCTACACCTTC.

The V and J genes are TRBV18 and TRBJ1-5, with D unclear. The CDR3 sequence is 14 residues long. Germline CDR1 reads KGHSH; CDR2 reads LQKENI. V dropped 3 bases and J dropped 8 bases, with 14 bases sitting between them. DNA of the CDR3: TGTGCCAGCTCACCCGGCCCTTCTTTGGAGCCCCAGCATTTT. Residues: CASSPGPSLEPQHF.

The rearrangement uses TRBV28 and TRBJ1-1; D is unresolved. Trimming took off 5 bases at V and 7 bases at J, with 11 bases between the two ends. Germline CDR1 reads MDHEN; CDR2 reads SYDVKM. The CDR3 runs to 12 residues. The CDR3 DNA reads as TGTGCCAGCAGTCCCCCCGGGGATGAAGCTTTCTTT. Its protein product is CASSPPGDEAFF.

This CDR3 reads CSGGTSYDNEQFF. DNA for the CDR3: TGCAGCGGGGGGACTAGCTACGACAATGAGCAGTTCTTC. The V and J genes are TRBV29-1 and TRBJ2-1; TRBD2 matches at 9 bases. The CDR3 consists of 13 residues. V lost 7 bases, J lost 5 bases, and 6 bases stayed unmatched. The germline V gene encodes CDR1 SQVTM and CDR2 ANQGSEA.

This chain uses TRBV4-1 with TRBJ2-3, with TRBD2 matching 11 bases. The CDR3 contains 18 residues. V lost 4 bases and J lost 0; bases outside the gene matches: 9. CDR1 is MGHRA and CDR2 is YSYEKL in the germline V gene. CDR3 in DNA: TGCGCCAGCAGCCCCAACAAGGGACTAGCGGCGAGCACAGATACGCAGTATTTT. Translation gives CASSPNKGLAASTDTQYF.

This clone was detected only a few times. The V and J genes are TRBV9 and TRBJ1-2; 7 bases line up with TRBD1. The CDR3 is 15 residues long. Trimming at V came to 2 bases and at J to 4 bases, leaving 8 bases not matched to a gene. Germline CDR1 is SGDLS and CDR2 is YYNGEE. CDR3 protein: CASSVSSGGTYGYTF. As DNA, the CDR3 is TGTGCCAGCAGCGTGAGCTCAGGGGGTACCTATGGCTACACCTTC.

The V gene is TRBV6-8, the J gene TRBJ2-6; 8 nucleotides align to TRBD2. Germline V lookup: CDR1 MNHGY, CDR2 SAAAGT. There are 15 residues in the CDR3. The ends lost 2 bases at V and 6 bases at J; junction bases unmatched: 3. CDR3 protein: CASSYRAGVANVLTF. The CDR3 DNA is TGTGCCAGCAGTTACAGAGCGGGGGTGGCCAACGTCCTGACTTTC.

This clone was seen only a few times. In DNA form, the CDR3 reads TGTGCCAGCTCACCTGCAAGGACGGACGGAGCTTTCTTT. Protein product: CASSPARTDGAFF. This chain joins TRBV18 and TRBJ1-1; no clear D. Per germline, CDR1 KGHSH and CDR2 LQKENI. The CDR3 sequence is 13 residues long. Trimming stripped 3 bases from V and 10 bases from J, with 15 bases between.

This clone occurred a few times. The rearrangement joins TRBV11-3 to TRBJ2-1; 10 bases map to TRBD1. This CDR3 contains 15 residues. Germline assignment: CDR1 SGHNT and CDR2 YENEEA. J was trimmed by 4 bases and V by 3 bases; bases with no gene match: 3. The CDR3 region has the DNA TGTGCCAGCAGCTTGGGACAGGGGCCTTACAATGAGCAGTTCTTC. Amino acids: CASSLGQGPYNEQFF.

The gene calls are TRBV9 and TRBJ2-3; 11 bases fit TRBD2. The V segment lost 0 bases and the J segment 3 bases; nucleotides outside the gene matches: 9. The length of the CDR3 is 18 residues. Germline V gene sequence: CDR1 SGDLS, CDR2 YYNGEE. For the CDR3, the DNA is TGTGCCAGCAGCGTAGGGAGACTAGCGGGACACGGAACAGATACGCAGTATTTT. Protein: CASSVGRLAGHGTDTQYF.

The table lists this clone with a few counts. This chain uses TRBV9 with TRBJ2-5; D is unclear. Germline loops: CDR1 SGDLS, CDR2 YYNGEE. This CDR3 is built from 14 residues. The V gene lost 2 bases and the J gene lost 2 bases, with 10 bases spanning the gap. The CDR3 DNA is TGTGCCAGCAGCGTCGGCTTCGATCAAGAGACCCAGTACTTC. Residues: CASSVGFDQETQYF.

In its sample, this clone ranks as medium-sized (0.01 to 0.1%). This CDR3 is CASSLGLAGQTYEQYF. Written as DNA, the CDR3 is TGTGCCAGCAGCTTGGGACTAGCGGGACAAACCTACGAGCAGTACTTC. The chain uses TRBV11-3 and TRBJ2-7; TRBD2 matches at 13 bases. This CDR3 contains 16 residues. Per the germline V gene, CDR1 is SGHNT and CDR2 is YENEEA. Trimming at V came to 3 bases and at J to 2 bases, leaving 4 bases not matched to a gene. Full variable domain (rest looked up from reference TRBV11-3 and TRBJ2-7): EAGVVQSPRYKIIEKKQPVAFWCNPISGHNTLYWYLQNLGQGPELLIRYENEEAVDDSQLPKDRFSAERLKGVDSTLKIQPAELGDSAVYLCASSLGLAGQTYEQYFGPGTRLTVT.

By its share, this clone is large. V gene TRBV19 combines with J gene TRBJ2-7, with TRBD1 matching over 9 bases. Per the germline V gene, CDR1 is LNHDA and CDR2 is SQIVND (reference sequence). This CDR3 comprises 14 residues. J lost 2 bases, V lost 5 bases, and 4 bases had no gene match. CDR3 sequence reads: CASSPGTGPYEQYF. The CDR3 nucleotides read TGTGCCAGTAGTCCTGGGACAGGGCCCTACGAGCAGTACTTC.

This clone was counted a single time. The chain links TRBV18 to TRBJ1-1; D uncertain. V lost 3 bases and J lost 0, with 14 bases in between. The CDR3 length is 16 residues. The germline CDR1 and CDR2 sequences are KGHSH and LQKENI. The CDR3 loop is CASSPSRYVVNTEAFF. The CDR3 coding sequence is TGTGCCAGCTCACCGTCTCGCTACGTAGTGAACACTGAAGCTTTCTTT.

CDR3 sequence: CASSRRGGPYEQYF. In nucleotides, the CDR3 is TGTGCCAGCTCACGAAGGGGGGGACCTTACGAGCAGTACTTC. J is TRBJ2-7 and V is TRBV18, with a tentative D call TRBD2 (7 bases). Trimming left V 4 bases short and J 4 bases short, with 14 bases between. The germline V gene encodes CDR1 KGHSH and CDR2 LQKENI. The CDR3 runs 14 residues.

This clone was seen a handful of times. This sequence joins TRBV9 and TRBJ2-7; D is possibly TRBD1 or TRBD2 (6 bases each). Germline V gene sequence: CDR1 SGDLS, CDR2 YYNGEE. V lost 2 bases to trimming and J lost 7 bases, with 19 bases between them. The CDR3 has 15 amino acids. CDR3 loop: CASSVSVGGSGEQYF. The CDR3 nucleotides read TGTGCCAGCAGCGTTAGCGTAGGGGGGTCAGGGGAGCAGTACTTC.

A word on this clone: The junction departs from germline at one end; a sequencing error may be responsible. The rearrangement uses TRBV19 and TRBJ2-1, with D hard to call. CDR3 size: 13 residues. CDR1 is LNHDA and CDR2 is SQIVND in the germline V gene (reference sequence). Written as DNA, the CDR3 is TGTGCCAGTAGTCTAGACCCCTACAATGAGCAGTTCTTC. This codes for CASSLDPYNEQFF. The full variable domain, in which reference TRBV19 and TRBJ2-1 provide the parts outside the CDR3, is DGGITQSPKYLFRKEGQNVTLSCEQNLNHDAMYWYRQDPGQGLRLIYYSQIVNDFQKGDIAEGYSVSREKKESFPLTVTSAQKNPTAFYLCASSLDPYNEQFFGPGTRLTVL.

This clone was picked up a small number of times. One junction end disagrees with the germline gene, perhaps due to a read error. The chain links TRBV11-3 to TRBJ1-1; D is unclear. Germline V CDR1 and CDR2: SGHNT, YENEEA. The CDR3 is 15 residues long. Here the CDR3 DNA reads TGTGCCAGCAGTCTAAACTCCCTGACTAACATTGAAGCTTTCTTT. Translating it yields CASSLNSLTNIEAFF.

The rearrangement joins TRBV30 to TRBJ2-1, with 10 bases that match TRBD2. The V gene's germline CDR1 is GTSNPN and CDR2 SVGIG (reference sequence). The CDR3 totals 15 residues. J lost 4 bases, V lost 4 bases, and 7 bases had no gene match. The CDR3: CAWKDSGRLYNEQFF. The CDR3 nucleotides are TGTGCCTGGAAGGATAGCGGGAGGTTGTACAATGAGCAGTTCTTC. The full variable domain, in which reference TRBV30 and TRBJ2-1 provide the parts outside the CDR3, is SQTIHQWPATLVQPVGSPLSLECTVEGTSNPNLYWYRQAAGRGLQLLFYSVGIGQISSEVPQNLSASRPQDRQFILSSKKLLLSDSGFYLCAWKDSGRLYNEQFFGPGTRLTVL.